The clone carrying this T cell receptor beta chain came up many times. As yet, its antigen is unknown. This entry is derived from a study of blood T cells in healthy people across ages. Overall study findings and caveats: Comparison with aged donors showed that long-lived donors had more naive CD4+ cells and higher diversity.

Samples each yielded at least 5.5 micrograms of total RNA. Germline-derived CDR1 and CDR2 are SQVTM and ANQGSEA. This CDR3 spans 11 amino acids. Trimming cost V 5 bases and J 11 bases, with 13 bases left between them. Sample-barcoded 5' priming and a J-beta primer mix drove a second PCR of about 7 to 12 cycles. TCRdb redid the calling of the 5' RACE reads with MiXCR, one entry per CDR3 protein. The table records fewer than 950,000 distinct CDR3 sequences, 53% of them present only once. This TCR came from a man aged 80 or over in good health. This sequence joins TRBV29-1 and TRBJ2-4; D perhaps matches TRBD2 (5 bases). Source material: blood. CDR3 in amino acids: CSVLAPEVQYF. In nucleotides, the CDR3 is TGCAGCGTTTTGGCCCCGGAGGTTCAGTACTTC.